This T cell receptor beta chain was obtained from a study of vaccination and CD4 T cells after COVID-19 (dated by TCRdb to between 2021 and 2024). For context, the study as a whole: Convalescent patients had a positive SARS-CoV-2 result on nasal swab PCR, and of these patients, about ten had mild disease and one had severe disease. The convalescent cohort comprised six males and four females, including two Hispanic individuals, seven Caucasians, two Asians and one multiracial person. Participants got two doses of the Pfizer-BioNTech BNT162b2 vaccine (n=8) or two doses of the Moderna mRNA-1273 vaccine (n=2). Post-COVID blood samples were collected from convalescent patients a median of approximately 93 days after diagnosis, with a range of about 30 to 161 days. Post-vaccine blood samples were taken a median of about 70 days after the second vaccine dose, with a range of roughly 14 to 250 days. A few convalescent patients gave samples both early after vaccination (day 14) and late after vaccination (days 161 to 241). For stimulating the cultures, overlapping spike peptide pools were used, derived from SARS-CoV-2 as well as from the common cold coronaviruses HCoV-NL63, HCoV-OC43 and HCoV-229E. In control cultures, a CEFX viral epitope pool was used as positive control, an HIV-1 Nef peptide pool was used as negative control, or no peptide was added. The spike-specific CD4+ TCR repertoire was compared before and after mRNA vaccination in fewer than eleven COVID-19 convalescent patients and a few infection-naive healthy vaccine recipients. Study-wide findings and limitations: Although the median number of SARS-CoV-2-reactive clonotypes went up from around 19 after infection to 35 to 40 after vaccination, the increase was not significant. In convalescent patients, a median around 86% of post-vaccine SARS-CoV-2-reactive clones were detected only after vaccination, suggesting vaccine-specific priming. Relatively few convalescent patients were included in the study, and early timepoints after natural infection were not analyzed. In convalescent patients, nearly all vaccine-specific clones (304 of 307) were found to be mono-reactive for SARS-CoV-2 spike rather than cross-reactive with common cold coronaviruses.

In this sample, this clonotype turned up a few times. Its binding antigen is unknown. Base qualities are not at hand, and no much larger clone is one base apart. The V end loses 2 bases and the J end loses 0 bases, and a stretch of 4 bases separates them. From cysteine to phenylalanine, the CDR3 is 14 amino acids long. The CDR3 DNA has 42 bases and is translated from base 1. The germline V gene supplies CDR1 KGHDR and CDR2 SFDVKD. The library relied on PCR. TCR sequencing of DNA from cultured CD4+ T cells used the Oncomine TCR Beta short-read assay at the Johns Hopkins FTIC core. The QIAamp micro DNA kit was used to extract genomic DNA from the cultured CD4+ T cells. Oncomine TCR Beta libraries from cultured CD4+ T cells were pooled with unique dual indexes and sequenced on an Illumina iSeq 100. On the authors' methods: Non-productive sequences were filtered out, and CDR3s that did not start with C, did not end with F or W, or were shorter than 7 amino acids were discarded. The MANAFEST web application was used to identify antigen-specific clonotypes by comparing peptide-stimulated wells against reference wells and other culture wells. Positive clones required FDR below 0.05, an odds ratio above 5, and productive frequency above 0.1% in at least two of three replicate wells. Cross-reactive clonotypes were defined as significantly expanded in both SARS-CoV-2 spike wells and at least one common cold coronavirus spike condition. Levenshtein distances (stringdist) and unrooted phylogenetic trees (ape) in R version 3.6.1 were used to assess CDR3 homology. TCRdb cleaned the public reads at Q25 with fastp, built clones with MiXCR and kept in-frame beta chains. CDR3 protein sequences are deduplicated, and each keeps its most common genes and DNA. The V and J calls here are based on TCRdb, not the publication. The sample profile shows about 18,000 distinct CDR3 sequences; approximately 56% of them were found once. The leading ten clones occupy around 20% of the sample.

According to the study, the label for this sample's time point signals: late sampling 161 to 241 days after vaccination in three convalescent patients. The sample's treatment or condition label is to be understood as: approximately 10-day PBMC culture with coronavirus spike peptide pools or control peptides (ViraFEST assay). To expand antigen-specific T cells with peptide pools and then pick out the expanded clonotypes through TCR sequencing, the study relied on the ViraFEST assay. The convalescent patients' positive SARS-CoV-2 PCR tests were from March to December 2020, which was before the Alpha, Beta and Delta variants emerged in the United States. Each well held 2.2 million or so PBMCs cultured in IMDM containing around 5% human AB serum and 10 IU/ml IL-2, with about 10 ug/ml peptide pools added. On days 3 and 7, half of the culture medium was replaced with fresh IL-2-containing medium. Once the cells had been in culture for less than 12 days, the EasySep CD4+ T cell isolation kit was used to isolate CD4+ T cells by negative selection. PBMCs were separated from whole blood using Ficoll-Paque Plus gradient centrifugation and then either used fresh or cryopreserved at -140C. Culture conditions were generally each tested in triplicate wells.

The rearranged chain carries TRBV24-1 and TRBJ1-5; the D gene remains uncertain. The receptor was derived from a human donor who had recovered from COVID-19. The material sequenced was CD4+ T cells from blood, cultured in vitro, taken about 7 months after SARS-CoV-2 vaccination. The sequence in DNA is TGTGCCACCAGTGATTCGTATAGCAATCAGCCCCAGCATTTT. It codes for CATSDSYSNQPQHF.